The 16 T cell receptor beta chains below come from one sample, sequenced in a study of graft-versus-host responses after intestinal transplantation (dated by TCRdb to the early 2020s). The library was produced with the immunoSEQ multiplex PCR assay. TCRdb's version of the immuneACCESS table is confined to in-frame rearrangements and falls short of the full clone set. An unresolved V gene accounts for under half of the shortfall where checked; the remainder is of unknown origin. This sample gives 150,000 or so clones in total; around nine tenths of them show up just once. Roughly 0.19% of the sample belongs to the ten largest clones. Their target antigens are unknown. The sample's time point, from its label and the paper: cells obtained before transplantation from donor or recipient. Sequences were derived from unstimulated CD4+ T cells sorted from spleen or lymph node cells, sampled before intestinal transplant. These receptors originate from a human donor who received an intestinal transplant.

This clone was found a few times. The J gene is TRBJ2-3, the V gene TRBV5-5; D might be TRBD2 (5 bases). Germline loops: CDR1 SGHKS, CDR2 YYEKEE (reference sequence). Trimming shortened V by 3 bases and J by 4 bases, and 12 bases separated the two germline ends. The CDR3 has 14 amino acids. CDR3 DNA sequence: TGTGCCAGCAGCTCCCCCGGAGGCGCAGATACGCAGTATTTT. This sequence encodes CASSSPGGADTQYF.

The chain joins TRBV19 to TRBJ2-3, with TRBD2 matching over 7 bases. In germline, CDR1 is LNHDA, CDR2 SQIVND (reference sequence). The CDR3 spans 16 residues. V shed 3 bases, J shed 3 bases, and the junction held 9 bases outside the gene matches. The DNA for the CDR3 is TGTGCCAGTAGTATGAGGCGGGCGGGAGCGACAGATACGCAGTATTTT. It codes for CASSMRRAGATDTQYF.

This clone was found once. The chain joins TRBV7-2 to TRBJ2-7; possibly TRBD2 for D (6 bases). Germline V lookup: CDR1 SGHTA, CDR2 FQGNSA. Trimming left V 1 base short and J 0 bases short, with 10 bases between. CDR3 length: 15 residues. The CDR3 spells CASSLGDGSSYEQYF. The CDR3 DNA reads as TGTGCCAGCAGCTTAGGAGACGGGAGCTCCTACGAGCAGTACTTC.

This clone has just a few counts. The CDR3 sequence: CASSLWGRDEQYF. The CDR3, as DNA: TGTGCCAGCAGCTTATGGGGGCGAGACGAGCAGTACTTC. The V and J genes are TRBV7-9 and TRBJ2-7, with a weak D call TRBD1 (6 bases). Germline CDR1 SEHNR, CDR2 FQNEAQ (reference sequence). The CDR3 consists of 13 residues. The V end lost 2 bases, the J end lost 5 bases, and 10 bases lay between the germline ends.

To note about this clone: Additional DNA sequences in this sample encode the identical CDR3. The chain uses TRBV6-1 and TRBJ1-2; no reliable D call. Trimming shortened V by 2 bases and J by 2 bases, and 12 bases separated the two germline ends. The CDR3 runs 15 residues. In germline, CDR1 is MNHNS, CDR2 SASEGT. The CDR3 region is CASSESTGRNYGYTF. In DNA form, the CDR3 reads TGTGCCAGCAGTGAAAGTACGGGCAGAAACTATGGCTACACCTTC.

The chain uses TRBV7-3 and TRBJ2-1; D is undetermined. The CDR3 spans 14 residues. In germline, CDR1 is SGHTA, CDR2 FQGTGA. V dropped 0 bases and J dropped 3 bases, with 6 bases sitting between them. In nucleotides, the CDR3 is TGTGCCAGCAGCTTAACCTATAACTACAATGAGCAGTTCTTC. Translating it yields CASSLTYNYNEQFF.

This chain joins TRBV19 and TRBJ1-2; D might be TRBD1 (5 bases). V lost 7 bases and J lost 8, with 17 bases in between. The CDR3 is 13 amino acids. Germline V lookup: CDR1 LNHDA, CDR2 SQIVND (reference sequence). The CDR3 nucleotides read TGTGCCAGTATCGGGGGGGATTCACGAGGCTACACCTTC. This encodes CASIGGDSRGYTF.

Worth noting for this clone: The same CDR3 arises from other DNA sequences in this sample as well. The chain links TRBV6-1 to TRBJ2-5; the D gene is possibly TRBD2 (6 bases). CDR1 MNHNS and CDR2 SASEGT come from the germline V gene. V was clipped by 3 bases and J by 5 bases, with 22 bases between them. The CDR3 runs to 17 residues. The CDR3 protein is CASSDIGGGLPPETQYF. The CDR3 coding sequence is TGTGCCAGCAGTGATATTGGGGGAGGATTACCGCCTGAGACCCAGTACTTC.

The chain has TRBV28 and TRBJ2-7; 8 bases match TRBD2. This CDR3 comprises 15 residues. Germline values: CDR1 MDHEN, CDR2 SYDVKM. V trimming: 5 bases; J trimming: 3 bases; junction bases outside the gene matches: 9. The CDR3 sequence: CASSGHASGFYEQYF. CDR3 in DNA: TGTGCCAGCAGTGGACACGCTAGCGGGTTCTACGAGCAGTACTTC.

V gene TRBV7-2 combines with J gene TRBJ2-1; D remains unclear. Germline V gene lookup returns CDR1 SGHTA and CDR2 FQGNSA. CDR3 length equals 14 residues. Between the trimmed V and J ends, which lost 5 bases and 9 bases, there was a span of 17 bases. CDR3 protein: CASSVRNSRGEQFF. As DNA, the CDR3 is TGTGCCAGCAGCGTTAGGAACTCCAGAGGTGAGCAGTTCTTC.

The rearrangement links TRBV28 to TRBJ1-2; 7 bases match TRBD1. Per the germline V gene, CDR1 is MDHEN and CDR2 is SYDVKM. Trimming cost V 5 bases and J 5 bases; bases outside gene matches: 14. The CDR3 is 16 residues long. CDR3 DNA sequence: TGTGCCAGCAGTCAATATAGGGGGCTAGCGAGGTATGGCTACACCTTC. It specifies CASSQYRGLARYGYTF.

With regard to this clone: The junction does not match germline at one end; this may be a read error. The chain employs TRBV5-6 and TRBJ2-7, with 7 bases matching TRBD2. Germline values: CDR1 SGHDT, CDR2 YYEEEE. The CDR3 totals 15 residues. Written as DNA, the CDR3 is TGTACCAGCAGCTTGAGCCCCCGGGGGGCCTACGAGCAGTACTTC. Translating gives CTSSLSPRGAYEQYF.

The CDR3 loop reads CASSLTSGPHNEQFF. The CDR3 DNA reads as TGTGCCAGCAGCTTAACTAGCGGACCACACAATGAGCAGTTCTTC. The J gene is TRBJ2-1, the V gene TRBV7-2; TRBD2 aligns across 8 bases. Germline CDR1 SGHTA, CDR2 FQGNSA. With 2 bases clipped from V and 5 bases from J, the junction kept 5 bases outside the gene matches. The CDR3 runs to 15 residues.

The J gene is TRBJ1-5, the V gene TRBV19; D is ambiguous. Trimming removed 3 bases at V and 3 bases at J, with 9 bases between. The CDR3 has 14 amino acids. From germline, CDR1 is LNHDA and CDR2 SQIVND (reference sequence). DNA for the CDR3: TGTGCCAGTAGTATGAGGGTCGACAATCAGCCCCAGCATTTT. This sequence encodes CASSMRVDNQPQHF.

The CDR3 spells CAWRPDSSHNEQFF. The CDR3 DNA reads as TGTGCCTGGAGACCGGACAGTAGCCACAATGAGCAGTTCTTC. The V call is TRBV30, the J call TRBJ2-1; D possibly corresponds to TRBD1 (6 bases). The V and J ends lost 3 bases and 5 bases respectively, with 14 bases between them. This CDR3 comprises 14 residues. The germline CDR1 and CDR2 sequences are GTSNPN and SVGIG (reference sequence). The entire variable domain, with the rest obtained from reference TRBV30 and TRBJ2-1, is as follows: SQTIHQWPATLVQPVGSPLSLECTVEGTSNPNLYWYRQAAGRGLQLLFYSVGIGQISSEVPQNLSASRPQDRQFILSSKKLLLSDSGFYLCAWRPDSSHNEQFFGPGTRLTVL.

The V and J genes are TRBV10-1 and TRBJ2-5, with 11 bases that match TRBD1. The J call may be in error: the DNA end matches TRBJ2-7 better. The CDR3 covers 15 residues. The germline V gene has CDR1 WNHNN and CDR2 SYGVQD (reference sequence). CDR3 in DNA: TGCGCCAGCAGTGAGTCGAGGACAGGGGGCCACGAGCAGTACTTC. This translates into CASSESRTGGHEQYF.